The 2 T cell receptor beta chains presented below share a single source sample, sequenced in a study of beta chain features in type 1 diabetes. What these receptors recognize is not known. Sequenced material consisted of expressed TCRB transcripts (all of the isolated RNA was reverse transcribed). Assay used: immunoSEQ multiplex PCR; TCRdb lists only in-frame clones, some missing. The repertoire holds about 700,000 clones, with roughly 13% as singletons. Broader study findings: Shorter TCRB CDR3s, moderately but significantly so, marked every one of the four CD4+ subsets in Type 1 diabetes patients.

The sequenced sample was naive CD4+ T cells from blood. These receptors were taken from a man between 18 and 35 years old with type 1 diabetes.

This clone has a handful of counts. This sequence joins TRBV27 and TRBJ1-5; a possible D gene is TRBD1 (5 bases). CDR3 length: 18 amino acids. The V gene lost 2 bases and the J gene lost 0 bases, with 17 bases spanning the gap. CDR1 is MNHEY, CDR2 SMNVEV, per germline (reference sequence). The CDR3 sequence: CASSLGVGQGSSNQPQHF. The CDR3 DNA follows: TGTGCCAGCAGTTTAGGTGTAGGGCAGGGTAGTAGCAATCAGCCCCAGCATTTT.

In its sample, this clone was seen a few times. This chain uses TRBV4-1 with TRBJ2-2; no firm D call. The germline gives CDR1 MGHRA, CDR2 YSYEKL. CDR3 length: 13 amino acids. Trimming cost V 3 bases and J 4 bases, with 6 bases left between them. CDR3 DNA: TGCGCCAGCAGCCAGATGGGCACCGGGGAGCTGTTTTTT. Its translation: CASSQMGTGELFF.